The next 27 T cell receptor beta chains were all read from a single sample in a study of shared clonotypes between healthy human individuals. Using immunoSEQ multiplex PCR, the repertoire was profiled, and TCRdb retains in-frame clones only, with some absent. The data contain about 690,000 clones, 80% to 95% of them singletons. Sequenced material: memory CD8+ T cells from PBMCs. Indicated subset: CD45RO+ cells pooled with CCR7-negative TemRA cells. Receptors originate from a man younger than 35 in good health. Some clones in this sample may be carry-over from other donors' samples.

This chain connects TRBV9 to TRBJ2-6, with 8 bases fitting TRBD1. The ends lost 3 bases at V and 4 bases at J; junction bases unmatched: 9. The CDR3 covers 17 residues. Per the germline V gene, CDR1 is SGDLS and CDR2 is YYNGEE. In DNA form, the CDR3 reads TGTGCCAGCAGCGGACACCGGGGACAGGCCGGGGCCAACGTCCTGACTTTC. Encoded protein: CASSGHRGQAGANVLTF.

The chain couples TRBV28 to TRBJ2-7, with D tentatively TRBD1 (5 bases). The CDR3 covers 13 residues. Germline values: CDR1 MDHEN, CDR2 SYDVKM. The ends were cut back, 2 bases at V and 7 bases at J, with 12 bases in the middle. The CDR3 bases are TGTGCCAGCAGTTTACCAGGGATAAGGGAGCAGTACTTC. Encoded protein: CASSLPGIREQYF.

Notes on this clone: This same CDR3 is encoded by further DNA sequences in the sample. The chain links TRBV27 to TRBJ2-7; D is perhaps TRBD1 (6 bases). The germline CDR1 and CDR2 sequences are MNHEY and SMNVEV (reference sequence). Trimming shortened V by 4 bases and J by 1 base, and 8 bases separated the two germline ends. The CDR3 has 13 residues. The CDR3 sequence is CASSWGQSYEQYF. For the CDR3, the DNA is TGTGCCAGCAGTTGGGGGCAGTCCTACGAGCAGTACTTC.

J is TRBJ2-7 and V is TRBV7-9, with 7 positions matching TRBD1. The trim removed 0 bases at V and 4 bases at J, leaving 12 bases unmatched. The CDR3 is 17 residues long. CDR1 is SEHNR and CDR2 is FQNEAQ in the germline V gene (reference sequence). CDR3 amino acids: CASSLALRQGDPYEQYF. CDR3 coding DNA: TGTGCCAGCAGCTTAGCGCTGAGACAGGGAGACCCTTACGAGCAGTACTTC.

The J gene is TRBJ2-5, the V gene TRBV27; D unclear. Germline CDR1 reads MNHEY; CDR2 reads SMNVEV (reference sequence). CDR3 length: 15 residues. Trimming left V 1 base short and J 1 base short, with 10 bases between. The CDR3 reads CASSLWASRQETQYF. The CDR3 DNA sequence: TGTGCCAGCAGTTTATGGGCCTCCCGCCAAGAGACCCAGTACTTC.

V and J are TRBV4-3 and TRBJ2-1, with D possibly TRBD2 on 5 matching bases. Germline V CDR1 and CDR2: LGHNA, YSLEER. This CDR3 is 14 amino acids long. V dropped 4 bases and J dropped 10 bases, with 17 bases sitting between them. The DNA for the CDR3 is TGCGCCAGCAGCCCGGGATCTAGAAACCGGGAGCAGTTCTTC. Protein sequence: CASSPGSRNREQFF.

This clone has a single count. V usage is TRBV14 and J usage is TRBJ2-7; a possible D gene is TRBD2 (5 bases). Trimming took 3 bases from V and 2 from J, leaving 14 bases between them. Germline loops: CDR1 SGHDN, CDR2 FVKESK. This CDR3 comprises 15 residues. The CDR3 sequence is CASSQGADFTYEQYF. DNA of the CDR3: TGTGCCAGCAGCCAGGGTGCGGACTTCACCTACGAGCAGTACTTC.

The chain employs TRBV5-1 and TRBJ1-2; maybe TRBD1 (6 bases). CDR1 is SGHRS, CDR2 YFSETQ, per germline. The CDR3 is made up of 16 amino acids. Trimming cost V 4 bases and J 0 bases, with 16 bases left between them. The CDR3: CASSPGAASPNYGYTF. As DNA, the CDR3 is TGCGCCAGCAGCCCAGGGGCAGCTAGTCCTAACTATGGCTACACCTTC.

The V call is TRBV9, the J call TRBJ2-1; 9 bases align to TRBD2. V lost 0 bases, J lost 7 bases, and 5 bases stayed unmatched. This CDR3 is built from 15 residues. The germline CDR1 and CDR2 sequences are SGDLS and YYNGEE. The chain's CDR3 is CASSVGGRAVNEQFF. DNA of the CDR3: TGTGCCAGCAGCGTAGGCGGGAGGGCCGTTAATGAGCAGTTCTTC.

CDR3 coding DNA: TGTGCCAGCAGCGACAATATAGGCTACGAGCAGTACTTC. This sequence encodes CASSDNIGYEQYF. The genes are TRBV7-9 and TRBJ2-7; D is ambiguous. The V end was cut by 5 bases, the J end by 3 bases, with 11 bases between. The CDR3 extends over 13 amino acids. Germline V gene lookup returns CDR1 SEHNR and CDR2 FQNEAQ (reference sequence).

The chain joins TRBV19 to TRBJ1-1, with 7 positions matching TRBD1. Per germline, CDR1 LNHDA and CDR2 SQIVND (reference sequence). V lost 5 bases, J lost 5 bases, and 2 bases stayed unmatched. The CDR3 has 12 amino acids. CDR3 in amino acids: CASSHRGTEAFF. The DNA of the CDR3 is TGTGCCAGTAGTCACAGGGGTACTGAAGCTTTCTTT. The variable domain in full, completed from reference TRBV19 and TRBJ1-1, reads DGGITQSPKYLFRKEGQNVTLSCEQNLNHDAMYWYRQDPGQGLRLIYYSQIVNDFQKGDIAEGYSVSREKKESFPLTVTSAQKNPTAFYLCASSHRGTEAFFGQGTRLTVV.

The CDR3 loop reads CASSLTSGAYEQYF. CDR3 bases: TGCGCCAGCAGCTTGACTAGCGGGGCCTACGAGCAGTACTTC. This chain joins TRBV5-1 and TRBJ2-7, with TRBD2 identical over 10 bases. Germline V gene sequence: CDR1 SGHRS, CDR2 YFSETQ. V lost 1 base to trimming and J lost 2 bases; unmatched junction nucleotides: 0. The CDR3 is 14 amino acids.

V usage is TRBV19 and J usage is TRBJ2-1; 14 bases are a match to TRBD2. After removal of 5 bases from V and 2 bases from J, the junction contained 11 bases not matched to a gene. Germline assignment: CDR1 LNHDA and CDR2 SQIVND (reference sequence). The CDR3 sequence is 19 residues long. The CDR3 DNA follows: TGTGCCAGTAGTTCAGCGGGACTAGCGGGAGTATCCCCCTACAATGAGCAGTTCTTC. This encodes CASSSAGLAGVSPYNEQFF.

This chain links TRBV27 with TRBJ2-2; D is unresolved. Trimming cost V 5 bases and J 0 bases, with 19 bases left between them. The CDR3 consists of 18 residues. Germline V CDR1 and CDR2: MNHEY, SMNVEV (reference sequence). Here the CDR3 reads CASSETKIRHANTGELFF. In DNA form, the CDR3 reads TGTGCCAGCAGTGAAACTAAAATTAGACATGCGAACACCGGGGAGCTGTTTTTT.

CDR3 in amino acids: CASSTRQRGLATDTQYF. The CDR3 region has the DNA TGTGCCAGCAGCACGCGACAAAGGGGCTTGGCCACAGATACGCAGTATTTT. The chain joins TRBV13 to TRBJ2-3; possible D gene TRBD1, 5 bases. Germline V gene data show CDR1 as PRHDT and CDR2 as FYEKMQ (reference sequence). Trimming took off 5 bases at V and 2 bases at J, with 20 bases between the two ends. The CDR3 totals 17 residues.

The chain links TRBV7-9 to TRBJ2-7, with 7 bases that match TRBD2. The CDR3 extends over 14 amino acids. V lost 2 bases and J lost 2; bases outside the gene matches: 3. In germline, CDR1 is SEHNR, CDR2 FQNEAQ (reference sequence). The CDR3 is CASSLLAVPYEQYF. CDR3 in DNA: TGTGCCAGCAGCTTACTAGCGGTTCCCTACGAGCAGTACTTC.

The rearrangement joins TRBV7-2 to TRBJ1-2; 8 nucleotides align to TRBD1. From germline, CDR1 is SGHTA and CDR2 FQGNSA. V trimming: 7 bases; J trimming: 5 bases; junction bases outside the gene matches: 12. The CDR3 is 15 residues long. As DNA, the CDR3 is TGTGCCAGCACCCCTGAGCTTACAGGGGGTTATGGCTACACCTTC. Translated: CASTPELTGGYGYTF.

The J gene is TRBJ2-7, the V gene TRBV7-9; weak D call: TRBD2 (5 bases). Germline V gene data show CDR1 as SEHNR and CDR2 as FQNEAQ (reference sequence). V lost 4 bases, J lost 0 bases, and 13 bases lay in between. The CDR3 runs to 15 residues. CDR3 coding DNA: TGTGCCAGCAGCTCGGGGAACAGCCCCTCCTACGAGCAGTACTTC. Its translation: CASSSGNSPSYEQYF.

V and J are TRBV11-2 and TRBJ2-7; D gene unclear. Germline CDR1 SGHAT, CDR2 FQNNGV. With 6 bases removed from V and 2 bases from J, the gap between germline ends came to 8 bases. The CDR3 runs to 12 residues. This CDR3 is CASSLHTYEQYF. DNA of the CDR3: TGTGCCAGCAGTCTTCATACCTACGAGCAGTACTTC.

Only one count was recorded for this clone. This chain uses TRBV4-2 with TRBJ2-4, with no clear D. The CDR3 runs 14 residues. V was clipped by 0 bases and J by 8 bases, with 11 bases between them. CDR1 is LGHNA, CDR2 YNFKEQ, per germline. The CDR3 protein is CASSQDRTAYIQYF. CDR3 nucleotide sequence: TGTGCCAGCAGCCAAGATAGGACCGCGTACATTCAGTACTTC.

V and J are TRBV9 and TRBJ2-3; D is undetermined. CDR1 SGDLS and CDR2 YYNGEE come from the germline V gene. The length of the CDR3 is 16 residues. V was clipped by 0 bases and J by 2 bases, with 13 bases between them. CDR3 sequence: CASSVVGRRTTDTQYF. The CDR3 DNA follows: TGTGCCAGCAGCGTAGTGGGCAGGAGAACCACAGATACGCAGTATTTT.

The chain employs TRBV7-9 and TRBJ2-3, with D perhaps matching TRBD2 (6 bases). Germline V gives CDR1 SEHNR, CDR2 FQNEAQ (reference sequence). CDR3 length: 15 residues. V lost 4 bases and J lost 2, with 13 bases in between. CDR3 in amino acids: CASSYGVADTDTQYF. The CDR3 DNA sequence: TGTGCCAGCAGCTATGGTGTAGCGGACACAGATACGCAGTATTTT.

The chain carries TRBV28 and TRBJ1-4, with D possibly matching TRBD1 (6 bases). The ends were cut back, 3 bases at V and 10 bases at J, with 27 bases in the middle. Germline V CDR1 and CDR2: MDHEN, SYDVKM. The CDR3 totals 18 residues. The CDR3 bases are TGTGCCAGCAGTTTTCTCCGAACCGACACAGGGAGGATGACAAAACTGTTTTTT. Protein sequence: CASSFLRTDTGRMTKLFF.

The rearrangement links TRBV14 to TRBJ2-7, with 10 bases fitting TRBD2. Germline V gene sequence: CDR1 SGHDN, CDR2 FVKESK. The trim removed 4 bases at V and 3 bases at J, leaving 6 bases unmatched. There are 15 residues in the CDR3. In nucleotides, the CDR3 is TGTGCCAGCAGCCGAGGACTAGCGGACCTCTACGAGCAGTACTTC. The encoded protein is CASSRGLADLYEQYF.

CDR3 sequence (DNA): TGTGCCAGCAGCGTAGTTCCGGGGCTCACAGATACGCAGTATTTT. Protein product: CASSVVPGLTDTQYF. J is TRBJ2-3 and V is TRBV9, with D possibly called TRBD1 or TRBD2 (5 bases each). This CDR3 has 15 residues. Germline V gives CDR1 SGDLS, CDR2 YYNGEE. The V and J ends lost 0 bases and 2 bases respectively, with 10 bases between them.

The chain carries TRBV27 and TRBJ2-1, with D perhaps being TRBD1 or TRBD2 (6 bases each). The CDR3 runs to 12 residues. CDR1 MNHEY and CDR2 SMNVEV come from the germline V gene (reference sequence). V gave up 1 base and J gave up 14 bases, with 12 bases separating them. The CDR3 nucleotides are TGTGCCAGCAGTTTATATGGGGGGCTTGAGTTCTTC. It encodes CASSLYGGLEFF.

V and J are TRBV9 and TRBJ2-1, with 12 bases matching TRBD2. From germline, CDR1 is SGDLS and CDR2 YYNGEE. V was clipped by 3 bases and J by 6 bases; unmatched bases: 7. There are 16 residues in the CDR3. The DNA of the CDR3 is TGTGCCAGCAGCGCCTGGACTAGCGGGATTAGCAATGAGCAGTTCTTC. This codes for CASSAWTSGISNEQFF. Filled out from reference TRBV9 and TRBJ2-1, the complete variable domain reads DSGVTQTPKHLITATGQRVTLRCSPRSGDLSVYWYQQSLDQGLQFLIQYYNGEERAKGNILERFSAQQFPDLHSELNLSSLELGDSALYFCASSAWTSGISNEQFFGPGTRLTVL.